This T cell receptor beta chain is drawn from a study of blood T cell repertoires in COVID-19 (dated by TCRdb to between 2020 and 2021). In terms of the full investigation: The collaborator samples originated in the United States, Italy and Spain and spanned the acute and convalescent phases of COVID-19. The material from the prospective study consisted of cDNA or gDNA derived from T cells, B-cell-depleted T cells, or PBMCs. The dataset comprised deeply sampled blood TCRbeta repertoires from subjects exposed to, actively infected with, or recovered from COVID-19. A freely available public database, intended as a resource for researchers studying the immune response to SARS-CoV-2, is where the repertoires were released. The samples were drawn from two sources: the first 160 participants of the ongoing ImmuneRACE study, and 950 to 1,500 subjects contributed by 6 global collaborators. Nearly every sample came with metadata listing a de-identified subject ID, COVID-19 status, age in years and sex. Where available, HLA class I and class II types were taken from metadata supplied by the sample provider and were not determined by assay-based typing. Overall results and qualifications from the work: The amount of clinical and demographic metadata varied by source and participant and was provided uncurated.

TCRbeta CDR3 regions were amplified from genomic DNA by means of the immunoSEQ Assay, a bias-controlled multiplex PCR. The original pipeline was this. The number of nucleated cells in each sample was estimated by amplification of reference gene primers within the assay. Sequence reads were collapsed and filtered to measure the absolute abundance of every unique TCRbeta CDR3 rearrangement. For each sample, productive Simpson clonality was calculated as the square root of Simpson's diversity index over productive rearrangements. Sourced from immuneACCESS, this table was stored by TCRdb with only in-frame sequences that have V and J called. A share of the clones is absent; for the studies checked, an unresolved V gene accounts for under half, and the remainder has no known explanation. The D gene and trimming were derived from the DNA, and the V and J assignments and clone size from that table. The sample includes 200,000 to 250,000 clones, with 87% observed a single time. Less than 14% of the sample is in the top ten clones.

Comments on this clone: Its antigen is currently not known. Qualities for individual bases were not recorded, and no much larger clone is one base off.

Participants in the prospective study were aged roughly 18 to 89 years, lived in 20 to 25 United States geographic areas, and enrolled through a virtual design. Cohort assignment in the prospective study relied on participant-reported clinical history from a screening survey and a study questionnaire. Recovered participants in ImmuneRACE Cohort 3 were defined by two consecutive negative NP/OP PCR tests, clearance by a healthcare professional, or resolution of symptoms. Mobile phlebotomists in the prospective study collected whole blood, serum and a nasopharyngeal or oropharyngeal swab from every participant. Prospective study participants could optionally give additional blood draws and questionnaires over a 2-month period. Before DNA extraction, prospective study blood samples were shipped either frozen or at room temperature. For this chain, trimming is 2 bases at the V end and 4 bases at the J end, and the number of junction bases without a gene match is 4. In the germline V gene (reference sequence), CDR1 corresponds to WNHNN and CDR2 to SYGVQD. From the cysteine through the phenylalanine, the CDR3 covers 15 amino acids. Solely the CDR3 DNA is kept, with 45 bases framed from the first base.

Here the chain combines TRBV10-1 and TRBJ2-1; 8 central bases correspond to TRBD2. Sequencing was done on a sample of PBMCs or T cells enriched from blood (not recorded which). The clonotype was recovered from a young man who had recovered from COVID-19. At the DNA level, the sequence is TGCGCCAGCAGTGAGAGCGGGAGTAGGTACAATGAGCAGTTCTTC. Its translation reads: CASSESGSRYNEQFF.